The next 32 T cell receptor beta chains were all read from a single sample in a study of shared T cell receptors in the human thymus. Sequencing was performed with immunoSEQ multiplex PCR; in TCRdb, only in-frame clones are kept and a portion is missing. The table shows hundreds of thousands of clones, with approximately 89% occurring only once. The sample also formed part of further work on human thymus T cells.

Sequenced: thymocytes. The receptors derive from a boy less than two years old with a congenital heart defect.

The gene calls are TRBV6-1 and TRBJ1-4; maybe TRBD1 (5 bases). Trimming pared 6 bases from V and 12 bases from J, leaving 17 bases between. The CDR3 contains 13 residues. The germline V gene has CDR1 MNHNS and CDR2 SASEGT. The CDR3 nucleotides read TGTGCCAGCAGCGCTATTCATGAGACAGAACTGTTTTTT. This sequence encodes CASSAIHETELFF.

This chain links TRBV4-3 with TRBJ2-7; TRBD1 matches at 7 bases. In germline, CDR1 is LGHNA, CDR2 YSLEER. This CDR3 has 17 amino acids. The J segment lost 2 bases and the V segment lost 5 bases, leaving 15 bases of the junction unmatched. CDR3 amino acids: CASSSSPPGTVTYEQYF. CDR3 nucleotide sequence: TGCGCCAGCAGCTCCTCCCCCCCCGGGACAGTCACCTACGAGCAGTACTTC.

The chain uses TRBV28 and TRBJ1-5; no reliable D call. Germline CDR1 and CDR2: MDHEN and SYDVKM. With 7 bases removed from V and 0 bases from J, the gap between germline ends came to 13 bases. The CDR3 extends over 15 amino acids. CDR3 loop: CASNSPYRSNQPQHF. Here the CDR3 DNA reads TGTGCCAGCAACTCCCCTTACCGTAGCAATCAGCCCCAGCATTTT.

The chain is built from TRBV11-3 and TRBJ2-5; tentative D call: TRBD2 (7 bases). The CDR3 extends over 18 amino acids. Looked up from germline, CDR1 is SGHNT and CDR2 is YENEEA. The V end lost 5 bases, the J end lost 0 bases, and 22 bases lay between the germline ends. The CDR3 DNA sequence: TGTGCCAGCAGCCCCGGGGAGGGGGGGCGGGTGTACCAAGAGACCCAGTACTTC. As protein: CASSPGEGGRVYQETQYF.

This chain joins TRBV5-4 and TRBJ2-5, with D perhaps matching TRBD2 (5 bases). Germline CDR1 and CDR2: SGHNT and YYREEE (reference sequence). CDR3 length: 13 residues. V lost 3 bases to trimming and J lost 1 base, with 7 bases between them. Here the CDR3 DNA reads TGTGCCAGCAGCTCCGGGGTCCAAGAGACCCAGTACTTC. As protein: CASSSGVQETQYF.

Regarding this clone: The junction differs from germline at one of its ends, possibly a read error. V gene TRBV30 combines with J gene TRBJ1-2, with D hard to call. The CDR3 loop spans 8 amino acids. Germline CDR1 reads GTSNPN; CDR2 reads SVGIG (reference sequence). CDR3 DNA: TGTGCCTCCGCGGAACGGAGCTTC. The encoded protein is CASAERSF.

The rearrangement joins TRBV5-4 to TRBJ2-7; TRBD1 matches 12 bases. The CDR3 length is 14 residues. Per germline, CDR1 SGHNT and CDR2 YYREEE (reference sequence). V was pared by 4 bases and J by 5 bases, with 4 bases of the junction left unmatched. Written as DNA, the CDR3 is TGTGCCAGCAGCGTGGGACAGGGGGCCGACGAGCAGTACTTC. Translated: CASSVGQGADEQYF.

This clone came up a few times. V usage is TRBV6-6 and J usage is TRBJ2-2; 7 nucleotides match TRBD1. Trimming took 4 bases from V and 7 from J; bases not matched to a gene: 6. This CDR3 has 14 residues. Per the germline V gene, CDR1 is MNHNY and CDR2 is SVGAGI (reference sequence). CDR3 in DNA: TGTGCCAGCAGTTCGACAGGGTTTGGCGGGGAGCTGTTTTTT. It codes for CASSSTGFGGELFF.

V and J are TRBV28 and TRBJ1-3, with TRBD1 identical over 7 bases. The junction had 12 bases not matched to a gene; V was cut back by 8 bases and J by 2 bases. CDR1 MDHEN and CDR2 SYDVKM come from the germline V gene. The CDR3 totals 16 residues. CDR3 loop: CASRGEGATTGNTIYF. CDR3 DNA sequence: TGTGCCAGCCGGGGAGAGGGGGCTACGACTGGAAACACCATATATTTT.

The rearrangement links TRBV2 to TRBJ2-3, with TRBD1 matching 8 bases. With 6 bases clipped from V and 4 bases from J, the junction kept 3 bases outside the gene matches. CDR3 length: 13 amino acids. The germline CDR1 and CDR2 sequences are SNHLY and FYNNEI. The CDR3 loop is CASRDRDPDTQYF. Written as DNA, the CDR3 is TGTGCCAGCAGGGACAGGGATCCAGATACGCAGTATTTT.

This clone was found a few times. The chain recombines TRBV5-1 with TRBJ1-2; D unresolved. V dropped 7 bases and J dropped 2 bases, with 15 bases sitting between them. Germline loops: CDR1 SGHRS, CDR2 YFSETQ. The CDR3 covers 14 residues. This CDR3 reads CASAPTERNYGYTF. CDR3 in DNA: TGCGCCAGCGCTCCCACCGAGCGGAACTATGGCTACACCTTC. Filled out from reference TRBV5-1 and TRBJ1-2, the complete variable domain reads KAGVTQTPRYLIKTRGQQVTLSCSPISGHRSVSWYQQTPGQGLQFLFEYFSETQRNKGNFPGRFSGRQFSNSRSEMNVSTLELGDSALYLCASAPTERNYGYTFGSGTRLTVV.

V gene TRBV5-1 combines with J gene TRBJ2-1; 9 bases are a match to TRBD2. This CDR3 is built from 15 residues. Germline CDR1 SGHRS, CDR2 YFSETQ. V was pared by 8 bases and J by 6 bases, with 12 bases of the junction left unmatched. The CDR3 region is CASRDSGRNGNEQFF. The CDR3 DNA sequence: TGCGCCAGTAGAGATAGCGGGAGAAACGGCAATGAGCAGTTCTTC. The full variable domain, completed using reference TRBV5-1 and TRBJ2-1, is KAGVTQTPRYLIKTRGQQVTLSCSPISGHRSVSWYQQTPGQGLQFLFEYFSETQRNKGNFPGRFSGRQFSNSRSEMNVSTLELGDSALYLCASRDSGRNGNEQFFGPGTRLTVL.

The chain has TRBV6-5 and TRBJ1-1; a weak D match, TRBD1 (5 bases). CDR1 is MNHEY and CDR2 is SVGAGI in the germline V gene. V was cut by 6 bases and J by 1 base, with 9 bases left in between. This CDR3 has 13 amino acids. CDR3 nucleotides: TGTGCCAGCAGGGAAGACAGGAACACTGAAGCTTTCTTT. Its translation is CASREDRNTEAFF.

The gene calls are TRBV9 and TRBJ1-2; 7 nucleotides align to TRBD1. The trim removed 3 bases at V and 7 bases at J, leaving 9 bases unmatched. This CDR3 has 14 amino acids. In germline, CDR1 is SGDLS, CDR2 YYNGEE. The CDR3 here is CASSGQKDRAGYTF. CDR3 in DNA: TGTGCCAGCAGCGGACAAAAAGACAGGGCTGGCTACACCTTC. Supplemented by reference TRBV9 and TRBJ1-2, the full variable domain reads DSGVTQTPKHLITATGQRVTLRCSPRSGDLSVYWYQQSLDQGLQFLIQYYNGEERAKGNILERFSAQQFPDLHSELNLSSLELGDSALYFCASSGQKDRAGYTFGSGTRLTVV.

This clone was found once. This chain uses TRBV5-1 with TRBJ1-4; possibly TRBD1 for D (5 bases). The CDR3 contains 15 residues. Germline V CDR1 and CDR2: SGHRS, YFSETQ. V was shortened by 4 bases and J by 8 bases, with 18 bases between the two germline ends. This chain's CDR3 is CASSPGPLGWEKLFF. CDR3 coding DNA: TGCGCCAGCAGCCCAGGGCCCCTAGGCTGGGAAAAACTGTTTTTT.

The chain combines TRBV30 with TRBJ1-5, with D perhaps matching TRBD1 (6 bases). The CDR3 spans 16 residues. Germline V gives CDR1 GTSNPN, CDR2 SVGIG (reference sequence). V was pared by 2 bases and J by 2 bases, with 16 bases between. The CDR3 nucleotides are TGTGCCTGGAGTAAACATAGGGGGAAGGGCAATCAGCCCCAGCATTTT. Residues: CAWSKHRGKGNQPQHF.

Here the CDR3 DNA reads TGTGCCAGTATACGCCGCGGGACCGGGGAGCTGTTTTTT. Translated, it gives CASIRRGTGELFF. The J gene is TRBJ2-2, the V gene TRBV19, with D possibly being TRBD2 (5 bases). Germline assignment: CDR1 LNHDA and CDR2 SQIVND (reference sequence). The length of the CDR3 is 13 residues. Between the trimmed V and J ends, which lost 7 bases and 5 bases, there was a span of 11 bases.

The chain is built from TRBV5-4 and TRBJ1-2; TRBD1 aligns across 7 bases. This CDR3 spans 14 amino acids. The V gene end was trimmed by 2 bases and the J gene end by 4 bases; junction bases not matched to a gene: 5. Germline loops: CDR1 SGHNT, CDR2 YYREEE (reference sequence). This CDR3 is CASSLPDRAYGYTF. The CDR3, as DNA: TGTGCCAGCAGCTTACCCGACAGGGCCTATGGCTACACCTTC.

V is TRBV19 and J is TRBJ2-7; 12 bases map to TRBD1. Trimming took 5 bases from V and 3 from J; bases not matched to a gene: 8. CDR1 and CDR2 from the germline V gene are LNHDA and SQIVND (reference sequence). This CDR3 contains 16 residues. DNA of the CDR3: TGTGCCAGTAGTCCGGGACAGGGGGCTCGGGGCTACGAGCAGTACTTC. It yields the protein CASSPGQGARGYEQYF.

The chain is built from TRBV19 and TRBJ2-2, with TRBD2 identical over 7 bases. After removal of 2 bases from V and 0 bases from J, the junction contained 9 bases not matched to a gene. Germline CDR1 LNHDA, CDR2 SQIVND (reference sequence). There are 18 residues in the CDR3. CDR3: CASSIFRGGRSNTGELFF. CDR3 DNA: TGTGCCAGTAGTATATTTAGGGGCGGGAGATCGAACACCGGGGAGCTGTTTTTT.

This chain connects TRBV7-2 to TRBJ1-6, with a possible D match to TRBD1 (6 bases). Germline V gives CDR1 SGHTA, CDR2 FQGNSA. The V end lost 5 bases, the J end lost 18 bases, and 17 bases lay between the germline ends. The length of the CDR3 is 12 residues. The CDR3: CASSPGGATRHF. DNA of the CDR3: TGTGCCAGCAGCCCCGGGGGGGCGACGCGCCACTTT.

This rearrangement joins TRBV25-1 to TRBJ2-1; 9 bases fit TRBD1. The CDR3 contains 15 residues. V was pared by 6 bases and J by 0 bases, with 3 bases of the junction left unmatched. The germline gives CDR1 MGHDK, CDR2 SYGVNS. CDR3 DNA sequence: TGTGCCAGCAGCCGGACAGGGGTCTCCTACAATGAGCAGTTCTTC. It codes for CASSRTGVSYNEQFF. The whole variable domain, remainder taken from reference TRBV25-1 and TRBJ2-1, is EADIYQTPRYLVIGTGKKITLECSQTMGHDKMYWYQQDPGMELHLIHYSYGVNSTEKGDLSSESTVSRIRTEHFPLTLESARPSHTSQYLCASSRTGVSYNEQFFGPGTRLTVL.

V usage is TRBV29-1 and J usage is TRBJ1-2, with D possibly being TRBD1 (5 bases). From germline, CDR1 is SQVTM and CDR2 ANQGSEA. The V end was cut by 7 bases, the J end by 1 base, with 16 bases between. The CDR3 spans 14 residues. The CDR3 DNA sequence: TGCAGCGCACGTGGGGGAGGGCTTAACTATGGCTACACCTTC. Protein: CSARGGGLNYGYTF.

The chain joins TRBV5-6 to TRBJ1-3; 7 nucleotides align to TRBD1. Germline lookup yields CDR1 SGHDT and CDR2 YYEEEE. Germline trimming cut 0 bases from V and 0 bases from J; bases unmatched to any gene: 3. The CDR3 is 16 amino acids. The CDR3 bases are TGTGCCAGCAGCTTGGGGGACAGTCACTCTGGAAACACCATATATTTT. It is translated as CASSLGDSHSGNTIYF. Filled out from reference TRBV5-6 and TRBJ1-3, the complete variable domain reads DAGVTQSPTHLIKTRGQQVTLRCSPKSGHDTVSWYQQALGQGPQFIFQYYEEEERQRGNFPDRFSGHQFPNYSSELNVNALLLGDSALYLCASSLGDSHSGNTIYFGEGSWLTVV.

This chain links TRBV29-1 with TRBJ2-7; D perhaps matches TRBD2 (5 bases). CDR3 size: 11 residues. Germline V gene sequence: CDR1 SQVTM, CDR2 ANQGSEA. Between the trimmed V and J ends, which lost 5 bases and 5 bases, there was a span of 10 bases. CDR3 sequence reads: CSVYSVHEQYF. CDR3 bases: TGCAGCGTTTATAGCGTACACGAGCAGTACTTC.

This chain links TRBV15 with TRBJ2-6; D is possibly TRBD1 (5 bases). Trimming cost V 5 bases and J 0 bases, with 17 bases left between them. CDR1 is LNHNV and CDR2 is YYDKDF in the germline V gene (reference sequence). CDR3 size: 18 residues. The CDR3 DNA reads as TGTGCCACCAGCTCAAAGCAGATGGGGCTCTCTGGGGCCAACGTCCTGACTTTC. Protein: CATSSKQMGLSGANVLTF.

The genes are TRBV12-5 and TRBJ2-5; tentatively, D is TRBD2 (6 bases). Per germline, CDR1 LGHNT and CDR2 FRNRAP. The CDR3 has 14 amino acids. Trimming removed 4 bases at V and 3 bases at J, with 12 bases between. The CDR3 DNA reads TGTGCTAGTGGTTACGGGGGAGTCGAAGAGACCCAGTACTTC. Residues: CASGYGGVEETQYF.

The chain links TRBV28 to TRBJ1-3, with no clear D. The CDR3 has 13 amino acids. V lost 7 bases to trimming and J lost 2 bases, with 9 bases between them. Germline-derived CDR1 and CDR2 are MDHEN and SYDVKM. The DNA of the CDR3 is TGTGCCAGCATCCCCGCGGCTGGAAACACCATATATTTT. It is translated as CASIPAAGNTIYF.

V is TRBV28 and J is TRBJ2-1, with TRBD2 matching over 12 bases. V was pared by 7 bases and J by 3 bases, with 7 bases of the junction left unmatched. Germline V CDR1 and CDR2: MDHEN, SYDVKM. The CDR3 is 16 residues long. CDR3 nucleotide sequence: TGTGCCAGCACTCCAGGACTAGCGGGATTCTACAATGAGCAGTTCTTC. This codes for CASTPGLAGFYNEQFF.

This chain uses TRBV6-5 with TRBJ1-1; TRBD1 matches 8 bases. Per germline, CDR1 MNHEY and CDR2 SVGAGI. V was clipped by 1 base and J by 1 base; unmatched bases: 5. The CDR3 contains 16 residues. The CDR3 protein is CASSYYPDRGNTEAFF. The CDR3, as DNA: TGTGCCAGCAGTTACTACCCCGACAGGGGGAACACTGAAGCTTTCTTT.

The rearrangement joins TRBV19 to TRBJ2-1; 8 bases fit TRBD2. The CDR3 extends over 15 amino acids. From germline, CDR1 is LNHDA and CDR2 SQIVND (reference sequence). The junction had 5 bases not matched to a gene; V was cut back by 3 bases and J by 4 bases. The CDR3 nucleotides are TGTGCCAGTAGTATTCAGCGGGAGCCATACAATGAGCAGTTCTTC. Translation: CASSIQREPYNEQFF.

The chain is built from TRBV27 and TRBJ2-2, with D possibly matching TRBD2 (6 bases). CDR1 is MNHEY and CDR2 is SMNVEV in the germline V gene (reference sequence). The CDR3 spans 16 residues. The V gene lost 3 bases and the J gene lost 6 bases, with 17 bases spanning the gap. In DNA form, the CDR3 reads TGTGCCAGCAGTTTTAAGAAATCGGGGGATCCCGGGGAGCTGTTTTTT. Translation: CASSFKKSGDPGELFF.